This T cell receptor beta chain was found in a study of blood T cell repertoires in COVID-19. Across the study: The United States, Italy and Spain were the sources of the acute and convalescent COVID-19 samples. In each case, the material was cDNA or gDNA derived from T cells, B-cell-depleted T cells, or PBMCs.

Original methodology: The authors estimated nucleated cell counts from reference gene primer amplification. The assay was immunoSEQ multiplex PCR, and TCRdb's table has in-frame clones only and misses some. V and J calls and clone size are as listed in that table; D and trimming were resolved from the DNA. The table has some 42,000 clones, 70% to 90% seen once. Germline loops: CDR1 SGHRS, CDR2 YFSETQ. The CDR3 is made up of 15 amino acids. V gave up 7 bases and J gave up 5 bases; unmatched junction bases: 13. The clonotype was recovered from a woman between 70 and 85 years old in a cohort sampled during active COVID-19. The J gene is TRBJ2-5, the V gene TRBV5-1, with 8 bases lining up with TRBD1. The sample consisted of peripheral blood. DNA of the CDR3: TGCGCCAGCCGTTTATCGGGACAGGCAGGGGAGACCCAGTACTTC. It translates to CASRLSGQAGETQYF.